This is a list of T cell receptor beta chains from one sample in a study of memory CD4+ T cells and cytomegalovirus serostatus. Measured with immunoSEQ multiplex PCR; TCRdb has only the in-frame clones, and not every one. The table has tens of thousands of clones, roughly 80% seen once. Specimen: memory CD4+ T cells from blood. All receptors come from an adult in good health and CMV-seronegative. Both conserved end residues are part of each CDR3. The D gene is left open where the match is weak. Only part of the rows carry a size: once, few, many, or a class if the clone is expanded.

v_call: TRBV30; j_call: TRBJ2-4; clone_size: -; d_call: -; cdr3_aa: CAWGSIAKNIQYF; cdr3_nt: TGTGCCTGGGGCAGTATAGCCAAAAACATTCAGTACTTC
v_call: TRBV2; j_call: TRBJ2-5; clone_size: -; d_call: TRBD2; cdr3_aa: CASSLGTSKKETQYF; cdr3_nt: TGTGCCAGCAGTTTAGGGACTAGTAAAAAGGAGACCCAGTACTTC
v_call: TRBV4-2; j_call: TRBJ2-5; clone_size: few; d_call: TRBD2; cdr3_aa: CASSRTSGGAGETQYF; cdr3_nt: TGTGCCAGCAGCCGGACTAGCGGGGGGGCCGGAGAGACCCAGTACTTC
v_call: TRBV6-6; j_call: TRBJ1-1; clone_size: -; d_call: -; cdr3_aa: CASSYPGLENTEAFF; cdr3_nt: TGTGCCAGCAGTTACCCGGGACTTGAAAACACTGAAGCTTTCTTT
v_call: TRBV4-3; j_call: TRBJ2-7; clone_size: -; d_call: TRBD2; cdr3_aa: CASSQEPSGVYEQYF; cdr3_nt: TGCGCCAGCAGCCAAGAACCAAGCGGGGTATACGAGCAGTACTTC
v_call: TRBV7-3; j_call: TRBJ2-5; clone_size: -; d_call: TRBD2; cdr3_aa: CASSPSGRSQETQYF; cdr3_nt: TGTGCCAGCAGCCCTAGCGGACGATCGCAAGAGACCCAGTACTTC
v_call: TRBV5-6; j_call: TRBJ1-1; clone_size: -; d_call: -; cdr3_aa: CASSLVPIGPNTEAFF; cdr3_nt: TGTGCCAGCAGCTTGGTCCCTATAGGACCGAACACTGAAGCTTTCTTT
v_call: TRBV2; j_call: TRBJ2-1; clone_size: -; d_call: TRBD2; cdr3_aa: CASSTSSGRITNEQFF; cdr3_nt: TGTGCCAGCAGTACCTCTAGCGGGCGAATAACGAATGAGCAGTTCTTC
v_call: TRBV7-2; j_call: TRBJ2-1; clone_size: -; d_call: -; cdr3_aa: CASSFRGGYNEQFF; cdr3_nt: TGTGCCAGCAGCTTTAGGGGGGGATACAATGAGCAGTTCTTC
v_call: TRBV7-2; j_call: TRBJ1-2; clone_size: few; d_call: -; cdr3_aa: CASSTPGGFWGYTF; cdr3_nt: TGTGCCAGCAGCACCCCCGGGGGCTTCTGGGGCTACACCTTC
v_call: TRBV7-2; j_call: TRBJ2-5; clone_size: -; d_call: TRBD2; cdr3_aa: CASSLAVSGGQETQYF; cdr3_nt: TGTGCCAGCAGCTTAGCGGTTAGCGGGGGACAAGAGACCCAGTACTTC
v_call: TRBV6-5; j_call: TRBJ1-2; clone_size: once; d_call: -; cdr3_aa: CASSVAGTGYTF; cdr3_nt: TGTGCCAGCAGTGTCGCCGGGACGGGCTACACCTTC
v_call: TRBV5-1; j_call: TRBJ2-2; clone_size: -; d_call: -; cdr3_aa: CASSSRVSGTGELFF; cdr3_nt: TGCGCCAGCAGTTCGCGAGTATCCGGCACCGGGGAGCTGTTTTTT
v_call: TRBV5-1; j_call: TRBJ1-1; clone_size: -; d_call: TRBD1; cdr3_aa: CASNGKTGVNTEAFF; cdr3_nt: TGCGCCAGCAACGGGAAGACAGGGGTGAACACTGAAGCTTTCTTT
v_call: TRBV27; j_call: TRBJ2-1; clone_size: few; d_call: -; cdr3_aa: CASSSRRHNEQFF; cdr3_nt: TGTGCCAGCAGTTCGAGGCGGCACAATGAGCAGTTCTTC
v_call: TRBV2; j_call: TRBJ2-7; clone_size: -; d_call: -; cdr3_aa: CASSLLRTASYEQYF; cdr3_nt: TGTGCCAGCAGCCTATTACGGACGGCCTCCTACGAGCAGTACTTC
v_call: TRBV9; j_call: TRBJ2-2; clone_size: -; d_call: -; cdr3_aa: CASSVRSGELFF; cdr3_nt: TGTGCCAGCAGCGTAAGGTCCGGGGAGCTGTTTTTT
v_call: TRBV5-4; j_call: TRBJ2-6; clone_size: -; d_call: TRBD1; cdr3_aa: CASSKDRAGANVLTF; cdr3_nt: TGTGCCAGCAGCAAGGACAGGGCTGGGGCCAACGTCCTGACTTTC
v_call: TRBV29-1; j_call: TRBJ1-2; clone_size: -; d_call: -; cdr3_aa: CSVEPGNYGYTF; cdr3_nt: TGCAGCGTTGAGCCAGGAAACTATGGCTACACCTTC
v_call: TRBV5-6; j_call: TRBJ2-7; clone_size: few; d_call: TRBD2; cdr3_aa: CASSGGLAGYAYEQYF; cdr3_nt: TGTGCCAGCAGCGGGGGACTAGCGGGTTACGCCTACGAGCAGTACTTC
v_call: TRBV4-1; j_call: TRBJ2-1; clone_size: -; d_call: TRBD1; cdr3_aa: CASRRGLAGGNEQFF; cdr3_nt: TGCGCCAGTCGCCGCGGACTCGCAGGGGGAAATGAGCAGTTCTTC
v_call: TRBV2; j_call: TRBJ1-1; clone_size: -; d_call: TRBD1; cdr3_aa: CASSEVGRQGVRHPEAFF; cdr3_nt: TGTGCCAGCAGTGAAGTTGGGAGACAGGGGGTTCGACACCCTGAAGCTTTCTTT
v_call: TRBV7-9; j_call: TRBJ1-2; clone_size: -; d_call: -; cdr3_aa: CANKMGGHGGYAF; cdr3_nt: TGTGCCAACAAGATGGGGGGCCACGGTGGCTACGCCTTC
v_call: TRBV2; j_call: TRBJ1-1; clone_size: -; d_call: -; cdr3_aa: CATATQGSTEAFF; cdr3_nt: TGTGCCACCGCGACGCAGGGGAGCACTGAAGCTTTCTTT
v_call: TRBV29-1; j_call: TRBJ1-2; clone_size: -; d_call: -; cdr3_aa: CSVLPPTDYNGYTF; cdr3_nt: TGCAGCGTCTTACCCCCGACAGATTATAATGGCTACACCTTC
v_call: TRBV5-6; j_call: TRBJ2-3; clone_size: -; d_call: TRBD2; cdr3_aa: CASSPSERGLSDTQYF; cdr3_nt: TGTGCCAGCAGCCCCTCGGAGCGGGGGCTCTCAGATACGCAGTATTTT
v_call: TRBV30; j_call: TRBJ1-2; clone_size: -; d_call: -; cdr3_aa: CAWSEQVGYYGYTF; cdr3_nt: TGTGCCTGGAGTGAACAGGTTGGGTACTATGGCTACACCTTC
v_call: TRBV28; j_call: TRBJ2-1; clone_size: -; d_call: TRBD2; cdr3_aa: CASSPSGGVPYNEQFF; cdr3_nt: TGTGCCAGCAGTCCCAGCGGGGGGGTTCCCTACAATGAGCAGTTCTTC
v_call: TRBV6-5; j_call: TRBJ2-3; clone_size: -; d_call: TRBD2; cdr3_aa: CAVLAGYTDTQYF; cdr3_nt: TGTGCCGTACTAGCGGGGTACACAGATACGCAGTATTTT
v_call: TRBV30; j_call: TRBJ1-6; clone_size: -; d_call: -; cdr3_aa: CAWETGKYSPLHF; cdr3_nt: TGTGCCTGGGAGACCGGGAAGTACTCACCCCTCCACTTT
v_call: TRBV28; j_call: TRBJ1-2; clone_size: few; d_call: -; cdr3_aa: CASSLSSSGRYSNYGYTF; cdr3_nt: TGTGCCAGCAGTTTATCAAGTTCGGGCAGATACTCTAACTATGGCTACACCTTC
v_call: TRBV7-2; j_call: TRBJ2-5; clone_size: -; d_call: -; cdr3_aa: CASSPPGRQETQYF; cdr3_nt: TGTGCCAGCAGCCCGCCGGGTCGCCAAGAGACCCAGTACTTC
v_call: TRBV29-1; j_call: TRBJ2-7; clone_size: -; d_call: TRBD1; cdr3_aa: CSVGTGIYEQYF; cdr3_nt: TGCAGCGTTGGGACAGGGATATACGAGCAGTACTTC
v_call: TRBV18; j_call: TRBJ2-3; clone_size: once; d_call: -; cdr3_aa: CASSPPIRRDTQYF; cdr3_nt: TGTGCCAGCTCACCACCGATCCGTAGAGATACGCAGTATTTT
v_call: TRBV4-3; j_call: TRBJ2-7; clone_size: -; d_call: -; cdr3_aa: CASSQTGTAYEQYF; cdr3_nt: TGCGCCAGCAGCCAAACCGGGACGGCCTACGAGCAGTACTTC
v_call: TRBV18; j_call: TRBJ1-3; clone_size: once; d_call: -; cdr3_aa: CASSPRVIERVSGNTIYF; cdr3_nt: TGTGCCAGCTCACCACGGGTAATCGAGAGGGTTTCTGGAAACACCATATATTTT
v_call: TRBV5-6; j_call: TRBJ1-2; clone_size: -; d_call: -; cdr3_aa: CASSLQGTYGYTF; cdr3_nt: TGTGCCAGCAGCTTGCAGGGAACCTATGGCTACACCTTC
v_call: TRBV9; j_call: TRBJ1-1; clone_size: -; d_call: -; cdr3_aa: CASSVHFTADTEAFF; cdr3_nt: TGTGCCAGCAGCGTCCATTTTACGGCGGACACTGAAGCTTTCTTT
v_call: TRBV28; j_call: TRBJ1-6; clone_size: -; d_call: TRBD1; cdr3_aa: CASSPSLGQNSPLHF; cdr3_nt: TGTGCCAGCAGCCCTAGCTTGGGACAGAATTCACCCCTCCACTTT
v_call: TRBV6-1; j_call: TRBJ1-2; clone_size: -; d_call: -; cdr3_aa: CASSESPRSSYGYTF; cdr3_nt: TGTGCCAGCAGTGAAAGTCCGCGGTCGAGCTATGGCTACACCTTC
v_call: TRBV10-2; j_call: TRBJ2-5; clone_size: -; d_call: -; cdr3_aa: CASSEGGETQYF; cdr3_nt: TGCGCCAGCAGTGAGGGCGGAGAGACCCAGTACTTC
v_call: TRBV10-3; j_call: TRBJ2-1; clone_size: -; d_call: -; cdr3_aa: CAIKGDQSYNEQFF; cdr3_nt: TGTGCCATCAAGGGGGACCAATCTTACAATGAGCAGTTCTTC
v_call: TRBV10-3; j_call: TRBJ1-1; clone_size: -; d_call: -; cdr3_aa: CAISESRGTEAFF; cdr3_nt: TGTGCCATCAGTGAGTCGAGAGGGACTGAAGCTTTCTTT
v_call: TRBV18; j_call: TRBJ1-6; clone_size: -; d_call: -; cdr3_aa: CASSPGRENSPLHF; cdr3_nt: TGTGCCAGCTCACCAGGAAGGGAGAATTCACCCCTCCACTTT
v_call: TRBV6-5; j_call: TRBJ1-6; clone_size: -; d_call: TRBD1; cdr3_aa: CASRRQGGNSPLHF; cdr3_nt: TGTGCCAGCAGAAGACAGGGAGGTAATTCACCCCTCCACTTT
v_call: TRBV6-1; j_call: TRBJ1-6; clone_size: medium-sized; d_call: TRBD1; cdr3_aa: CASSELDRGHSPLHF; cdr3_nt: TGTGCCAGCAGTGAATTAGACAGGGGTCATTCACCCCTCCACTTT